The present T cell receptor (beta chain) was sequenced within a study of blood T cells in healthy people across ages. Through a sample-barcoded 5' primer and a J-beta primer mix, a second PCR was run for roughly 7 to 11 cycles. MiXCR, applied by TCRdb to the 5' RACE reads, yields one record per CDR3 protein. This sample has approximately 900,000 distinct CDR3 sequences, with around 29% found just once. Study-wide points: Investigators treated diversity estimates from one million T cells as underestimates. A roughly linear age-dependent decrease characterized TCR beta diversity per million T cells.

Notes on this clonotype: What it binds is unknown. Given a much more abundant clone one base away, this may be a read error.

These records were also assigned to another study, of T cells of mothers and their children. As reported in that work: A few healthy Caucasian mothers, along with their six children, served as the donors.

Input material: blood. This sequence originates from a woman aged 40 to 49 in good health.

The CDR3 protein is CSARDNEQYF. The DNA for the CDR3 is TGCAGTGCTAGGGACAATGAGCAGTACTTC. The chain combines TRBV20-1 with TRBJ2-1, with D perhaps TRBD1 (5 bases). TRBJ2-7 matches the DNA end more closely, so the J call is doubtful. CDR3 length equals 10 residues. Germline V gene data show CDR1 as DFQATT and CDR2 as SNEGSKA (reference sequence).